One and the same sample provided the 14 T cell receptor beta chains below, sequenced in a study of blood T cell repertoires in COVID-19. Produced via immunoSEQ multiplex PCR; TCRdb's table is partial and in-frame only. Among fewer than 95,000 clones listed, under 85% were seen once. The sequenced material came from peripheral blood. These TCRs come from a human donor in a cohort sampled during active COVID-19.

The chain couples TRBV11-2 to TRBJ2-2, with TRBD1 identical over 7 bases. Germline V gene sequence: CDR1 SGHAT, CDR2 FQNNGV. The junction had 2 bases not matched to a gene; V was cut back by 1 base and J by 6 bases. The CDR3 sequence is 14 residues long. CDR3 bases: TGTGCCAGCAGCTTAGCTGACAGGGCCGGGGAGCTGTTTTTT. This codes for CASSLADRAGELFF.

The chain couples TRBV5-5 to TRBJ2-4; 7 bases map to TRBD1. In germline, CDR1 is SGHKS, CDR2 YYEKEE (reference sequence). Losses at the gene ends were 2 bases for V and 5 bases for J; bases not matched to a gene: 13. The CDR3 length is 17 residues. The CDR3 DNA reads as TGTGCCAGCAGCTTTAGACAGGGAGTCACCCTGGAAAACATTCAGTACTTC. Amino acid sequence: CASSFRQGVTLENIQYF.

The chain links TRBV4-1 to TRBJ1-4; 8 bases map to TRBD1. Looked up from germline, CDR1 is MGHRA and CDR2 is YSYEKL. Trimming at V came to 5 bases and at J to 8 bases, leaving 13 bases not matched to a gene. This CDR3 is built from 16 residues. The CDR3 sequence: CASSFGRQTGGEKLFF. The CDR3 coding sequence is TGCGCCAGCAGCTTCGGACGGCAAACAGGGGGGGAAAAACTGTTTTTT.

The gene calls are TRBV5-1 and TRBJ2-5, with D possibly being TRBD1 (6 bases). CDR1 and CDR2 (germline): SGHRS, YFSETQ. There are 16 residues in the CDR3. Trimming pared 0 bases from V and 4 bases from J, leaving 16 bases between. CDR3 nucleotide sequence: TGCGCCAGCAGCTTGGTTCGCTGGGGGCTGCGAGAGACCCAGTACTTC. It encodes CASSLVRWGLRETQYF. Full variable domain (outside the CDR3, taken from reference TRBV5-1 and TRBJ2-5): KAGVTQTPRYLIKTRGQQVTLSCSPISGHRSVSWYQQTPGQGLQFLFEYFSETQRNKGNFPGRFSGRQFSNSRSEMNVSTLELGDSALYLCASSLVRWGLRETQYFGPGTRLLVL.

Details on this clone: Sequence at one end of the junction differs from germline and may be a read error. The chain links TRBV6-1 to TRBJ2-4, with D possibly called TRBD1 or TRBD2 (7 bases each). Germline CDR1 reads MNHNS; CDR2 reads SASEGT. There are 18 residues in the CDR3. CDR3 DNA: TGTGCCAGCAGTCAAGCGGGACAGACCTTACTAGCCAAAAACATTCAGTACTTC. This gives the protein CASSQAGQTLLAKNIQYF.

This rearrangement joins TRBV2 to TRBJ1-1; D may be TRBD1 (5 bases). The CDR3 is 14 residues long. Germline lookup yields CDR1 SNHLY and CDR2 FYNNEI. The V end was cut by 4 bases, the J end by 3 bases, with 12 bases between. CDR3 protein: CASSVYRRDTEAFF. The DNA for the CDR3 is TGTGCCAGCAGTGTTTACAGGAGGGACACTGAAGCTTTCTTT.

The CDR3 spells CASSALAGSSYNEQFF. The CDR3 DNA reads TGTGCCAGCTCAGCCCTAGCGGGGAGCTCCTACAATGAGCAGTTCTTC. This chain joins TRBV18 and TRBJ2-1; TRBD2 matches 9 bases. The V segment lost 5 bases and the J segment 0 bases; nucleotides outside the gene matches: 5. The CDR3 is made up of 16 amino acids. Per germline, CDR1 KGHSH and CDR2 LQKENI. Filled out from reference TRBV18 and TRBJ2-1, the complete variable domain reads NAGVMQNPRHLVRRRGQEARLRCSPMKGHSHVYWYRQLPEEGLKFMVYLQKENIIDESGMPKERFSAEFPKEGPSILRIQQVVRGDSAAYFCASSALAGSSYNEQFFGPGTRLTVL.

V gene TRBV5-6 combines with J gene TRBJ1-2, with TRBD1 matching over 7 bases. Germline assignment: CDR1 SGHDT and CDR2 YYEEEE. The junction had 6 bases not matched to a gene; V was cut back by 0 bases and J by 7 bases. The CDR3 has 14 amino acids. The chain's CDR3 is CASSLVRGGTGYTF. CDR3 in DNA: TGTGCCAGCAGCTTGGTGAGAGGGGGCACTGGCTACACCTTC.

Worth noting for this clone: Within the sample, other DNA sequences also encode this same CDR3. V and J are TRBV6-5 and TRBJ1-5, with D perhaps TRBD1 (6 bases). The CDR3 length is 13 residues. V gave up 2 bases and J gave up 4 bases, with 6 bases separating them. Per the germline V gene, CDR1 is MNHEY and CDR2 is SVGAGI. CDR3 amino acids: CASSYRGNQPQHF. CDR3 sequence (DNA): TGTGCCAGCAGTTACAGGGGGAATCAGCCCCAGCATTTT.

The chain is built from TRBV3-1 (or the pseudogene TRBV3-2) and TRBJ2-4; possibly TRBD2 for D (6 bases). This CDR3 is built from 14 residues. V gave up 3 bases and J gave up 1 base, with 7 bases separating them. Germline lookup yields CDR1 LGHDT and CDR2 YNNKEL (reference sequence). CDR3 protein: CASSQEGAKNIQYF. CDR3 nucleotide sequence: TGTGCCAGCAGCCAGGAGGGCGCCAAAAACATTCAGTACTTC.

The rearrangement joins TRBV7-3 to TRBJ1-4; possibly TRBD1 for D (5 bases). Trimming pared 5 bases from V and 8 bases from J, leaving 15 bases between. This CDR3 contains 14 residues. Germline loops: CDR1 SGHTA, CDR2 FQGTGA. CDR3 in amino acids: CASSLRQGDEKLFF. In nucleotides, the CDR3 is TGTGCCAGCAGCCTACGGCAGGGCGACGAAAAACTGTTTTTT. Using reference TRBV7-3 and TRBJ1-4 for the parts outside the CDR3, the full variable domain is GAGVSQTPSNKVTEKGKYVELRCDPISGHTALYWYRQSLGQGPEFLIYFQGTGAADDSGLPNDRFFAVRPEGSVSTLKIQRTERGDSAVYLCASSLRQGDEKLFFGSGTQLSVL.

The V and J genes are TRBV2 and TRBJ1-3; 8 bases agree with TRBD1. This CDR3 has 15 amino acids. The V segment lost 6 bases and the J segment 5 bases; nucleotides outside the gene matches: 9. Per germline, CDR1 SNHLY and CDR2 FYNNEI. The DNA of the CDR3 is TGTGCCAGCAGCGAGACCCGGGACAGGCGAAACACCATATATTTT. This encodes CASSETRDRRNTIYF.

The chain combines TRBV11-2 with TRBJ2-3; D unresolved. The length of the CDR3 is 15 residues. V lost 1 base and J 2 bases, leaving 10 bases between the germline ends. CDR1 is SGHAT and CDR2 is FQNNGV in the germline V gene. The CDR3 loop reads CASSLVVSSTDTQYF. The CDR3 nucleotides are TGTGCCAGCAGCTTAGTTGTTTCCTCCACAGATACGCAGTATTTT.

The CDR3, as DNA: TGTGCCAGCAGCTTGCGCGGGGGGGGGCCCGCCAGGACCCAGTACTTC. Amino acids: CASSLRGGGPARTQYF. The chain couples TRBV5-8 to TRBJ2-5; 9 bases match TRBD2. The ends lost 1 base at V and 7 bases at J; junction bases unmatched: 11. The CDR3 length is 16 residues. Per the germline V gene, CDR1 is SGHTS and CDR2 is YDEGEE.